The 31 T cell receptor beta chains below all came from one sample that was sequenced in a study of T cells after posttransplantation cyclophosphamide. Clones were sequenced by immunoSEQ multiplex PCR, and TCRdb holds only the in-frame ones, with some missing. The table lists approximately 23,000 clones, about 83% of them singletons. Sequencing used PBMCs. The receptors here all came from a woman aged 60-75 years with a blood cancer, CMV-positive, and with a related stem cell donor.

This sequence joins TRBV7-9 and TRBJ2-7, with 8 bases lining up with TRBD2. This CDR3 contains 13 residues. CDR1 SEHNR and CDR2 FQNEAQ come from the germline V gene (reference sequence). V was clipped by 1 base and J by 5 bases; unmatched bases: 1. DNA of the CDR3: TGTGCCAGCAGCTTAGTAGCGGGGCACGAGCAGTACTTC. Protein product: CASSLVAGHEQYF.

This chain uses TRBV6-1 with TRBJ2-1; tentative D call: TRBD2 (6 bases). CDR1 MNHNS and CDR2 SASEGT come from the germline V gene. The CDR3 is 15 residues long. Deletions cut 4 bases from V and 5 bases from J, with 15 bases between. In DNA form, the CDR3 reads TGTGCCAGCAGTGGCCGGAGGGCCGGAGACAATGAGCAGTTCTTC. As protein: CASSGRRAGDNEQFF.

The V and J genes are TRBV19 and TRBJ2-1, with unresolved D. V lost 3 bases to trimming and J lost 15 bases, with 15 bases between them. The CDR3 covers 12 residues. Per germline, CDR1 LNHDA and CDR2 SQIVND (reference sequence). In DNA form, the CDR3 reads TGTGCCAGTAGTATCCCCCGCGAGCGACCGTTCTTC. It codes for CASSIPRERPFF.

V usage is TRBV7-2 and J usage is TRBJ1-4, with 12 positions matching TRBD1. Germline CDR1 reads SGHTA; CDR2 reads FQGNSA. The V segment lost 6 bases and the J segment 8 bases; nucleotides outside the gene matches: 4. The CDR3 is 14 amino acids. CDR3 protein: CASSSGTGGEKLFF. The CDR3 coding sequence is TGTGCCAGCAGTTCCGGGACAGGGGGCGAAAAACTGTTTTTT. The complete variable domain, with remaining parts taken from reference TRBV7-2 and TRBJ1-4, reads GAGVSQSPSNKVTEKGKDVELRCDPISGHTALYWYRQSLGQGLEFLIYFQGNSAPDKSGLPSDRFSAERTGGSVSTLTIQRTQQEDSAVYLCASSSGTGGEKLFFGSGTQLSVL.

The CDR3 nucleotides are TGTGCCAGCTCATCGGGTTGGAATGAGCAGTTCTTC. Protein sequence: CASSSGWNEQFF. The gene calls are TRBV6-1 and TRBJ2-1, with unresolved D. Germline loops: CDR1 MNHNS, CDR2 SASEGT. The V and J ends lost 8 bases and 7 bases respectively, with 12 bases between them. CDR3 length: 12 amino acids.

A single count supports this clone. The genes are TRBV4-1 and TRBJ1-2, with D tentatively TRBD1 (5 bases). The length of the CDR3 is 16 residues. CDR1 MGHRA and CDR2 YSYEKL come from the germline V gene. Trimming cost V 3 bases and J 8 bases, with 22 bases left between them. The CDR3 spells CASSHPARGLSQGYTF. The CDR3 coding sequence is TGCGCCAGCAGCCACCCGGCCCGGGGACTGAGTCAGGGCTACACCTTC.

This chain joins TRBV23-1 and TRBJ1-5; maybe TRBD1 (6 bases). TRBV23-1 is annotated as an ORF whose role is uncertain. V was shortened by 4 bases and J by 7 bases, with 11 bases between the two germline ends. This CDR3 has 13 amino acids. For the CDR3, the DNA is TGCGCCAGCAGTCGCCACAGGGTCCAGCCCCAGCATTTT. Translation: CASSRHRVQPQHF.

The chain combines TRBV27 with TRBJ1-1; no firm D call. The germline V gene encodes CDR1 MNHEY and CDR2 SMNVEV (reference sequence). Trimming removed 3 bases at V and 5 bases at J, with 10 bases between. CDR3 length: 13 amino acids. CDR3 DNA: TGTGCCAGCAGTTTTCGGGGAAGGACTGAAGCTTTCTTT. This gives the protein CASSFRGRTEAFF.

This clone appeared a single time. Other DNA sequences in the sample encode the same CDR3. The CDR3 DNA is TGTGCCAGCTCACCCCCGGGTTCCTCCTACGAGCAGTACTTC. This sequence encodes CASSPPGSSYEQYF. V usage is TRBV18 and J usage is TRBJ2-7, with D hard to call. This CDR3 region has 14 residues. CDR1 KGHSH and CDR2 LQKENI come from the germline V gene. V lost 3 bases, J lost 0 bases, and 9 bases lay in between.

The V and J genes are TRBV6-5 and TRBJ2-7; D is possibly TRBD2 (6 bases). Germline assignment: CDR1 MNHEY and CDR2 SVGAGI. Trimming shortened V by 5 bases and J by 0 bases, and 14 bases separated the two germline ends. The CDR3 extends over 15 amino acids. The chain's CDR3 is CASSKPSESSYEQYF. The CDR3 bases are TGTGCCAGCAGTAAACCTAGCGAAAGCTCCTACGAGCAGTACTTC.

The count of this clone is one. The chain uses TRBV14 and TRBJ1-1, with a tentative D call TRBD1 (6 bases). Trimming took off 4 bases at V and 1 base at J, with 19 bases between the two ends. The CDR3 has 17 residues. Looked up from germline, CDR1 is SGHDN and CDR2 is FVKESK. CDR3 in DNA: TGTGCCAGCAGCCGAACCGACTTTAGGGGGGGGAACACTGAAGCTTTCTTT. Translation gives CASSRTDFRGGNTEAFF.

The CDR3 loop reads CASGRDYNEQFF. Here the CDR3 DNA reads TGCGCCAGCGGTCGGGATTACAATGAGCAGTTCTTC. The V and J genes are TRBV5-1 and TRBJ2-1, with a weak D call TRBD2 (5 bases). Germline CDR1 reads SGHRS; CDR2 reads YFSETQ. Trimming pared 7 bases from V and 4 bases from J, leaving 9 bases between. The length of the CDR3 is 12 residues.

J is TRBJ2-7 and V is TRBV5-4, with TRBD1 identical over 7 bases. Unmatched junction bases numbered 12, after V lost 5 bases and J lost 1 base. Germline V gene data show CDR1 as SGHNT and CDR2 as YYREEE (reference sequence). This CDR3 is 16 amino acids long. The CDR3 protein is CASSRTTGTASYEQYF. The DNA for the CDR3 is TGTGCCAGCAGTCGAACGACCGGGACAGCTTCCTACGAGCAGTACTTC.

CDR3 bases: TGCAGTGCTAGAGATAAACAGGGGCAGTTCTTC. Its translation is CSARDKQGQFF. The gene calls are TRBV20-1 and TRBJ2-1; D is perhaps TRBD1 (6 bases). V was trimmed by 0 bases and J by 12 bases, leaving 9 bases between them. This CDR3 is built from 11 residues. Germline CDR1 is DFQATT and CDR2 is SNEGSKA (reference sequence).

The chain employs TRBV27 and TRBJ2-4; D may be TRBD1 (5 bases). Germline lookup yields CDR1 MNHEY and CDR2 SMNVEV (reference sequence). Between the trimmed V and J ends, which lost 2 bases and 8 bases, there was a span of 16 bases. The CDR3 contains 15 residues. This chain's CDR3 is CASSLKGSGYYIQYF. The CDR3 nucleotides read TGTGCCAGCAGTTTAAAGGGGTCAGGGTATTACATTCAGTACTTC.

The chain joins TRBV11-3 to TRBJ2-1; 8 bases are shared with TRBD1. This CDR3 is built from 13 residues. V lost 4 bases to trimming and J lost 10 bases; unmatched junction nucleotides: 6. In germline, CDR1 is SGHNT, CDR2 YENEEA. DNA of the CDR3: TGTGCCAGCAGCTCAGGGGGCCCTAGCGAGCAGTTCTTC. Protein: CASSSGGPSEQFF.

CDR3 sequence: CASGGEANQPQHF. As DNA, the CDR3 is TGTGCTAGTGGCGGGGAAGCCAATCAGCCCCAGCATTTT. The rearrangement uses TRBV12-5 and TRBJ1-5; D is unresolved. Trimming removed 6 bases at V and 3 bases at J, with 9 bases between. The germline V gene encodes CDR1 LGHNT and CDR2 FRNRAP. The CDR3 loop spans 13 amino acids. Full variable domain (remainder filled in from reference TRBV12-5 and TRBJ1-5): DARVTQTPRHKVTEMGQEVTMRCQPILGHNTVFWYRQTMMQGLELLAYFRNRAPLDDSGMPKDRFSAEMPDATLATLKIQPSEPRDSAVYFCASGGEANQPQHFGDGTRLSIL.

The gene calls are TRBV30 and TRBJ2-2; D is perhaps TRBD2 (5 bases). Germline V gives CDR1 GTSNPN, CDR2 SVGIG (reference sequence). Trimming took off 0 bases at V and 1 base at J, with 9 bases between the two ends. CDR3 size: 15 residues. CDR3 protein: CAWSVPSRNTGELFF. Written as DNA, the CDR3 is TGTGCCTGGAGTGTACCTAGCAGGAACACCGGGGAGCTGTTTTTT.

The CDR3 region is CASSKRDREGGGTAGELFF. As DNA, the CDR3 is TGTGCCAGCAGCAAACGGGACAGGGAAGGAGGCGGCACCGCCGGGGAGCTGTTTTTT. This chain uses TRBV21-1 with TRBJ2-2; the DNA was not used to check the table's D call, TRBD1. TRBV21-1 is labeled a pseudogene. The CDR3 loop spans 19 amino acids.

This clone was seen a handful of times. The V call is TRBV4-1, the J call TRBJ1-4, with 8 bases that match TRBD1. With V trimmed by 0 bases and J by 6 bases, 3 bases remained unmatched. There are 15 residues in the CDR3. Germline values: CDR1 MGHRA, CDR2 YSYEKL. CDR3 protein: CASSQDTGGDEKLFF. Here the CDR3 DNA reads TGCGCCAGCAGCCAAGATACAGGGGGGGATGAAAAACTGTTTTTT.

V is TRBV19 and J is TRBJ2-1; 8 bases are shared with TRBD2. V was clipped by 4 bases and J by 5 bases; unmatched bases: 13. The CDR3 length is 17 residues. Germline assignment: CDR1 LNHDA and CDR2 SQIVND (reference sequence). CDR3 coding DNA: TGTGCCAGTAGTACCCAACCCACTAGCGGCCCGAACAATGAGCAGTTCTTC. Translating gives CASSTQPTSGPNNEQFF.

The chain carries TRBV4-2 and TRBJ2-6; 7 positions agree with TRBD1. The CDR3 has 18 amino acids. Germline assignment: CDR1 LGHNA and CDR2 YNFKEQ. V was pared by 0 bases and J by 0 bases, with 5 bases of the junction left unmatched. The CDR3 loop is CASSQDGTASSGANVLTF. The DNA for the CDR3 is TGTGCCAGCAGCCAAGATGGGACAGCTTCCTCTGGGGCCAACGTCCTGACTTTC.

The V call is TRBV6-4, the J call TRBJ2-3, with D hard to call. Trimming removed 5 bases from V and 6 bases from J, with 12 bases in between. The CDR3 has 13 amino acids. Germline CDR1 and CDR2: MRHNA and SNTAGT. The CDR3 spells CASSSQLRDTQYF. The CDR3 coding sequence is TGTGCCAGCAGTTCACAATTGAGGGATACGCAGTATTTT.

The rearrangement joins TRBV11-2 to TRBJ2-5; D call uncertain. Judging by the DNA end, TRBJ2-7 fits better; the J call may be wrong. The germline V gene encodes CDR1 SGHAT and CDR2 FQNNGV. The CDR3 is 13 residues long. CDR3: CASSLQLAYEQYF. The CDR3 DNA sequence: TGTGCCAGCAGCCTTCAGCTAGCCTACGAGCAGTACTTC.

The chain couples TRBV27 to TRBJ2-5, with 9 nucleotides matching TRBD1. J was trimmed by 5 bases and V by 3 bases; bases with no gene match: 7. Germline V gene data show CDR1 as MNHEY and CDR2 as SMNVEV (reference sequence). There are 15 residues in the CDR3. The CDR3, as DNA: TGTGCCAGCAGTTTGGGACAGGGAATACAGGAGACCCAGTACTTC. Amino acid sequence: CASSLGQGIQETQYF.

This sequence joins TRBV27 and TRBJ1-1; D may be TRBD1 (6 bases). The CDR3 runs 13 residues. Trimming took off 6 bases at V and 6 bases at J, with 14 bases between the two ends. Germline CDR1 and CDR2: MNHEY and SMNVEV (reference sequence). CDR3 DNA sequence: TGTGCCAGCAGACGTACAGGGATCCCTGAAGCTTTCTTT. It yields the protein CASRRTGIPEAFF.

The chain recombines TRBV7-9 with TRBJ1-6, with 7 bases aligning to TRBD1. V trimming: 5 bases; J trimming: 10 bases; junction bases outside the gene matches: 11. Per germline, CDR1 SEHNR and CDR2 FQNEAQ (reference sequence). The CDR3 has 15 residues. The CDR3 DNA follows: TGTGCCAGCAGCCACGACAGGGCCAGAGGGTCACCCCTCCACTTT. Protein: CASSHDRARGSPLHF.

This chain uses TRBV18 with TRBJ2-2; TRBD2 might be the D (6 bases). Germline V gives CDR1 KGHSH, CDR2 LQKENI. V was pared by 2 bases and J by 9 bases, with 16 bases between. The CDR3 covers 15 residues. CDR3 nucleotides: TGTGCCAGCTCACCAGCGGGGACGGTAGCTCGGGAGCTGTTTTTT. Amino acid sequence: CASSPAGTVARELFF.

The chain carries TRBV5-1 and TRBJ2-7; 11 bases agree with TRBD1. CDR1 and CDR2 from the germline V gene are SGHRS and YFSETQ. J lost 4 bases, V lost 4 bases, and 4 bases had no gene match. The CDR3 is 14 amino acids. CDR3 sequence reads: CASSIGQGAYEQYF. In DNA form, the CDR3 reads TGCGCCAGCAGCATCGGACAGGGGGCTTACGAGCAGTACTTC.

V usage is TRBV5-1 and J usage is TRBJ2-2, with a possible D match to TRBD2 (6 bases). V was shortened by 0 bases and J by 7 bases, with 10 bases between the two germline ends. This CDR3 contains 14 residues. Germline assignment: CDR1 SGHRS and CDR2 YFSETQ. CDR3 amino acids: CASSLETSIGELFF. CDR3 nucleotides: TGCGCCAGCAGCTTGGAGACTAGTATCGGGGAGCTGTTTTTT. The variable domain in full, with the rest retrieved from reference TRBV5-1 and TRBJ2-2, is KAGVTQTPRYLIKTRGQQVTLSCSPISGHRSVSWYQQTPGQGLQFLFEYFSETQRNKGNFPGRFSGRQFSNSRSEMNVSTLELGDSALYLCASSLETSIGELFFGEGSRLTVL.

This clone was picked up one time. This chain uses TRBV5-4 with TRBJ1-5; D gene uncertain. CDR3 length: 13 amino acids. Germline lookup yields CDR1 SGHNT and CDR2 YYREEE (reference sequence). The V end lost 0 bases, the J end lost 6 bases, and 7 bases lay between the germline ends. CDR3 region: CASSLDVGQPQHF. The CDR3 nucleotides read TGTGCCAGCAGCTTGGATGTCGGTCAGCCCCAGCATTTT.